This T cell receptor beta chain stems from a study of cytomegalovirus exposure and HLA in healthy donors. Points from the study as a whole: Certain sequence variants were highly shared and formed a cluster, and this cluster was likely a sequencing artifact. About 87% or about 30% of the time was how often most TCR beta V segments were productive, according to an earlier analysis. According to the study, 180 or so TCR beta chains were cytomegalovirus-associated.

PCR involved 60 Vbeta and 13 Jbeta primers. Method: immunoSEQ multiplex PCR; TCRdb's copy keeps in-frame clones and lacks some. Among around 150,000 clones listed, about 80% were seen once. Points on this clone: Its antigen remains unknown.

This TCR was recovered from a man in his forties or fifties in good health and CMV-seropositive. The sequenced sample consisted of PBMCs.

CDR3 protein: CASRNRDRGMGGYTF. The DNA for the CDR3 is TGTGCCAGTAGGAACCGGGACAGGGGCATGGGTGGCTACACCTTC. The rearrangement joins TRBV19 to TRBJ1-2; 10 nucleotides match TRBD1. CDR1 is LNHDA and CDR2 is SQIVND in the germline V gene (reference sequence). The CDR3 is 15 amino acids. V shed 6 bases, J shed 7 bases, and the junction held 11 bases outside the gene matches.